Listed below are T cell receptor beta chains from one sample, sequenced in a study of Ad26.COV2.S vaccination and SARS-CoV-2 variants. Measured with immunoSEQ multiplex PCR; TCRdb has only the in-frame clones, and not every one. The data show around 340,000 clones, 75% to 90% seen once. The sequenced sample was peripheral blood, obtained in a trial of Ad26.COV2.S vaccine versus placebo. The receptors shown here come from a person between 18 and 60 years old who received the Ad26.COV2.S COVID-19 vaccine or a placebo. Both conserved end residues are part of each CDR3. The D gene is left open where the match is weak. Clone size is given for some rows only: seen once, a few or many times, or a class if the clone is expanded.

V,D,J,size,CDR3,DNA
TRBV4-3,TRBD1,TRBJ2-5,-,CASSRDRGIQETQYF,TGCGCCAGCAGCCGTGACAGGGGGATACAAGAGACCCAGTACTTC
TRBV5-3,-,TRBJ2-3,once,CARFPLLGGAGNTQYF,TGTGCCAGATTTCCCCTCTTGGGGGGGGCCGGGAATACGCAGTATTTT
TRBV7-2,-,TRBJ1-2,-,CASSLPVTVNSLGYTF,TGTGCCAGCAGCTTGCCAGTAACTGTCAACTCACTTGGCTACACCTTC
TRBV28,TRBD1,TRBJ2-3,-,CASSFPIQQGADTQYF,TGTGCCAGCAGTTTCCCCATTCAGCAGGGGGCAGATACGCAGTATTTT
TRBV7-8,-,TRBJ2-7,-,CASSSHRESSYEQYF,TGTGCCAGCAGCTCCCACAGGGAAAGCTCCTACGAGCAGTACTTC
TRBV7-2,TRBD1,TRBJ2-5,-,CARRDRGQVETQYF,TGTGCCAGAAGGGACAGGGGGCAGGTAGAGACCCAGTACTTC
TRBV10-1,-,TRBJ2-3,-,CASSGADTQYF,TGCGCCAGCAGTGGGGCAGATACGCAGTATTTT
TRBV7-9,-,TRBJ2-7,few,CASSSNWGEQYF,TGTGCCAGCAGCTCGAACTGGGGGGAGCAGTACTTC
TRBV5-6,-,TRBJ2-5,once,CASSPGAEETQYF,TGTGCCAGCAGCCCCGGGGCCGAAGAGACCCAGTACTTC
TRBV7-9,-,TRBJ2-7,-,CASSQGSYEQYF,TGTGCCAGCAGCCAGGGGTCCTACGAGCAGTACTTC
TRBV6-6,-,TRBJ1-4,-,CASREVSEKLFF,TGTGCCAGCAGGGAGGTATCTGAAAAACTGTTTTTT
TRBV4-3,TRBD2,TRBJ2-3,-,CASSQSRGGLNTQYF,TGCGCCAGCAGCCAATCTCGGGGGGGCCTGAATACGCAGTATTTT
TRBV18,-,TRBJ1-2,-,CASSPPPPGGYTF,TGTGCCAGCTCACCACCCCCCCCAGGTGGCTACACCTTC
TRBV11-2,-,TRBJ2-1,-,CASSLLSVTSSYNEQFF,TGTGCCAGCAGCTTACTTTCAGTCACTAGCTCCTACAATGAGCAGTTCTTC
TRBV7-2,-,TRBJ1-1,-,CASSFGGAYTEAFF,TGTGCCAGCAGCTTTGGGGGGGCGTACACTGAAGCTTTCTTT
TRBV11-2,-,TRBJ2-3,-,CASTYGGLPTDTQYF,TGTGCCAGCACCTACGGGGGGCTACCCACAGATACGCAGTATTTT
TRBV5-6,TRBD1,TRBJ1-6,-,CASSSTGGPGSPLHF,TGTGCCAGCAGCTCGACAGGGGGCCCAGGCTCACCCCTCCACTTT
TRBV10-3,-,TRBJ2-1,-,CAISGIAEANEQFF,TGTGCCATCAGTGGTATCGCGGAAGCCAATGAGCAGTTCTTC
TRBV5-1,TRBD2,TRBJ2-5,-,CASSVTSGGMGETQYF,TGCGCCAGCAGCGTTACTAGCGGGGGTATGGGAGAGACCCAGTACTTC
TRBV9,TRBD2,TRBJ2-1,-,CASSGRSGLAGDEQFF,TGTGCCAGCAGCGGGAGGTCCGGACTAGCGGGAGATGAGCAGTTCTTC
TRBV24-1,-,TRBJ2-2,-,CATSDPRARDTGELFF,TGTGCCACCAGTGACCCACGGGCGCGAGACACCGGGGAGCTGTTTTTT
TRBV2,-,TRBJ1-6,few,CASRAGSPSFSLHF,TGTGCCAGCAGAGCCGGGTCACCTTCTTTCTCCCTCCACTTT
TRBV19,TRBD1,TRBJ1-1,-,CASSDWTWTGASLMNTEAFF,TGTGCCAGTAGCGATTGGACTTGGACAGGGGCATCCTTGATGAACACTGAAGCTTTCTTT
TRBV18,-,TRBJ1-3,-,CASTPFFPGENSGNTIYF,TGTGCCAGCACACCATTCTTTCCCGGGGAAAACTCTGGAAACACCATATATTTT
TRBV19,-,TRBJ2-3,-,CASSLNVAVDTQYF,TGTGCCAGTAGTCTGAACGTGGCCGTGGATACGCAGTATTTT
TRBV7-2,-,TRBJ2-7,-,CASSFSDRGYPYEQYF,TGTGCCAGCAGCTTCTCGGACAGAGGATATCCCTACGAGCAGTACTTC
TRBV28,TRBD1,TRBJ1-5,-,CASSLVQGGNQPQHF,TGTGCCAGCAGTTTAGTACAGGGGGGCAATCAGCCCCAGCATTTT
TRBV19,TRBD1,TRBJ1-4,-,CASSIGTGPNEKLFF,TGTGCCAGTAGTATTGGGACAGGACCTAATGAAAAACTGTTTTTT
TRBV27,TRBD2,TRBJ2-1,-,CASTALAGGYNEQFF,TGTGCCAGCACCGCTCTAGCGGGCGGCTACAATGAGCAGTTCTTC
TRBV19,-,TRBJ2-5,-,CASSLSPQETQYF,TGTGCCAGTAGTCTCTCACCTCAAGAGACCCAGTACTTC
TRBV24-1,-,TRBJ2-1,-,CATSDTNGPHEQFF,TGTGCCACCAGTGACACTAATGGACCCCATGAGCAGTTCTTC
TRBV4-2,-,TRBJ2-3,-,CASSQEAASTDTQYF,TGTGCCAGCAGCCAAGAAGCGGCTAGCACAGATACGCAGTATTTT
TRBV5-6,TRBD1,TRBJ1-6,-,CASSSQGAGNSPLHF,TGTGCCAGCAGCTCTCAGGGGGCCGGGAATTCACCCCTCCACTTT
TRBV19,-,TRBJ2-3,-,CASSAQTGDTQYF,TGTGCCAGTAGTGCTCAGACTGGAGATACGCAGTATTTT
TRBV3-1/TRBV3-2,-,TRBJ1-2,-,CASSQEPTGYTF,TGTGCCAGCAGCCAAGAACCCACTGGCTACACCTTC
TRBV5-5,-,TRBJ2-2,-,CASSLGLPPGELFF,TGTGCCAGCAGCTTAGGGCTTCCTCCCGGGGAGCTGTTTTTT
TRBV9,TRBD1,TRBJ2-7,-,CASSVDRGTYEQYF,TGTGCCAGCAGCGTAGACAGGGGTACCTACGAGCAGTACTTC
TRBV5-1,-,TRBJ2-5,-,CASSPQEGETQYF,TGCGCCAGCAGTCCCCAGGAGGGGGAGACCCAGTACTTC
TRBV1,-,TRBJ2-2,few,CTSSLVFELAGRNTGELFF,TGCACCAGCAGCCTCGTTTTTGAGCTAGCGGGCAGGAACACCGGGGAGCTGTTTTTT
TRBV19,-,TRBJ1-5,few,CASSTPYTYNQPQHF,TGTGCCAGTAGTACCCCTTACACCTACAATCAGCCCCAGCATTTT
TRBV29-1,-,TRBJ2-1,-,CIAHSYNEQFF,TGCATCGCTCACTCCTACAATGAGCAGTTCTTC
TRBV9,TRBD2,TRBJ2-3,-,CASSVWSGRSTDTQYF,TGTGCCAGCAGCGTATGGAGCGGGAGGAGCACAGATACGCAGTATTTT
TRBV7-2,TRBD2,TRBJ2-1,-,CASSLLAGGLYYNEQFF,TGTGCCAGCAGCTTACTCGCGGGAGGGCTCTACTACAATGAGCAGTTCTTC
TRBV19,-,TRBJ2-2,once,CASSLVGELFF,TGTGCCAGTAGTCTTGTCGGGGAGCTGTTTTTT
TRBV11-2,-,TRBJ2-1,-,CASLPRAGISYNEQFF,TGTGCCAGCTTGCCCAGGGCTGGAATCTCCTACAATGAGCAGTTCTTC
TRBV3-1/TRBV3-2,-,TRBJ1-5,-,CASSHIGGWNQPQHF,TGTGCCAGCAGCCATATCGGCGGATGGAATCAGCCCCAGCATTTT
TRBV6-5,TRBD1,TRBJ1-1,few,CASGRGTGDTEAFF,TGTGCCAGCGGGCGAGGGACAGGGGACACTGAAGCTTTCTTT
TRBV24-1,TRBD1,TRBJ2-5,-,CATSDAGTGSQETQYF,TGTGCCACCAGTGACGCAGGGACAGGGTCTCAAGAGACCCAGTACTTC
TRBV3-1/TRBV3-2,TRBD1,TRBJ1-2,-,CASRDSGTANYGYTF,TGTGCCAGCAGAGATTCCGGGACAGCCAACTATGGCTACACCTTC
TRBV20-1,-,TRBJ2-3,-,CSAPLGDTQYF,TGCAGTGCCCCCCTCGGAGATACGCAGTATTTT
TRBV19,-,TRBJ2-3,-,CASTGTSIDTQYF,TGTGCCAGCACCGGGACTTCCATCGATACGCAGTATTTT
TRBV7-9,TRBD1,TRBJ2-3,-,CASSQGASTDTQYF,TGTGCCAGCAGCCAGGGGGCTAGCACAGATACGCAGTATTTT
TRBV7-3,-,TRBJ2-1,-,CASSLVVGQYNEQFF,TGTGCCAGCAGCTTAGTCGTGGGCCAGTACAATGAGCAGTTCTTC